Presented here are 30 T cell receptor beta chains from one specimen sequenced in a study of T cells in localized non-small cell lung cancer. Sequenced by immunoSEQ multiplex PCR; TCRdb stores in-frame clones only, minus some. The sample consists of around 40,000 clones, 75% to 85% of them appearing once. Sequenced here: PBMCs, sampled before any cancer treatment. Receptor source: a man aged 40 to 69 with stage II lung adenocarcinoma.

CDR3: CASSFTKPEVGEQFF. In DNA, the CDR3 is TGTGCCAGCAGTTTCACCAAACCGGAAGTTGGTGAGCAGTTCTTC. V is TRBV6-5 and J is TRBJ2-1; D call uncertain. V lost 4 bases and J lost 9, with 19 bases in between. The CDR3 runs to 15 residues. Germline CDR1 is MNHEY and CDR2 is SVGAGI.

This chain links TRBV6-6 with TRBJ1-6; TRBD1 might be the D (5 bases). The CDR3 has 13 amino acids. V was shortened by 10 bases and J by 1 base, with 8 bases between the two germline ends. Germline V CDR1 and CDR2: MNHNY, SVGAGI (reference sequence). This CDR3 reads CANQGSYNSPLHF. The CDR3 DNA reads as TGTGCCAACCAGGGTTCCTATAATTCACCCCTCCACTTT.

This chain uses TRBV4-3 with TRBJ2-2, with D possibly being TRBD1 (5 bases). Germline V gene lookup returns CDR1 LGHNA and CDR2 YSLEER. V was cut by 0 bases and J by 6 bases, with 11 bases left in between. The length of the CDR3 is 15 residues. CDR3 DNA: TGCGCCAGCAGCCAAGACGCAGGGTGGTCCGGGGAGCTGTTTTTT. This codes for CASSQDAGWSGELFF.

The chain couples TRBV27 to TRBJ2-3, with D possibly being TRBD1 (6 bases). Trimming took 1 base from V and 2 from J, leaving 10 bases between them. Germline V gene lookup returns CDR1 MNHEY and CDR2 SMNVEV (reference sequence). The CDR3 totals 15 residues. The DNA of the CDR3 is TGTGCCAGCAGTTTATTCAGGGGCCACACAGATACGCAGTATTTT. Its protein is CASSLFRGHTDTQYF.

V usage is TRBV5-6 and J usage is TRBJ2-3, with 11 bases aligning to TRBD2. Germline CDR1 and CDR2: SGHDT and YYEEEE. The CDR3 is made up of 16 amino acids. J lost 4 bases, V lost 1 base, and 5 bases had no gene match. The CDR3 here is CASSLSLAGVSDTQYF. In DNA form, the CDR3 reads TGTGCCAGCAGCTTGTCACTAGCGGGAGTCTCAGATACGCAGTATTTT.

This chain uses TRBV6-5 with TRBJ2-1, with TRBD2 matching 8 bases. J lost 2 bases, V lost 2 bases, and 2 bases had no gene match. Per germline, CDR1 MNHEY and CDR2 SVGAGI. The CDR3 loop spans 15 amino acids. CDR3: CASSYAGGAYNEQFF. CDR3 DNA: TGTGCCAGCAGTTACGCGGGGGGAGCCTACAATGAGCAGTTCTTC.

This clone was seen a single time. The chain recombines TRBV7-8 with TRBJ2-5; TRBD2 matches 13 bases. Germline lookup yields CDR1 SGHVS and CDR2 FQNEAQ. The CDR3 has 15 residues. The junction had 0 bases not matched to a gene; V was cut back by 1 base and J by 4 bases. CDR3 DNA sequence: TGTGCCAGCAGCTTAGGGACTAGCGGGGGAGAGACCCAGTACTTC. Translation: CASSLGTSGGETQYF.

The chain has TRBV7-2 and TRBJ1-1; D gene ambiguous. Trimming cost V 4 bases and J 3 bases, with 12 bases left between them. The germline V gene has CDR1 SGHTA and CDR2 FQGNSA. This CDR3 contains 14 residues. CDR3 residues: CASSSGVFHTEAFF. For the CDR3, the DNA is TGTGCCAGCAGCTCCGGTGTCTTTCACACTGAAGCTTTCTTT.

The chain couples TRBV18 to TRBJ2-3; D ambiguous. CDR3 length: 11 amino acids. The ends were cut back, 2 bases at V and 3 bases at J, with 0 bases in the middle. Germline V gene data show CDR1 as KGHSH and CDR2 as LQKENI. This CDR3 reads CASSPTDTQYF. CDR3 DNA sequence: TGTGCCAGCTCACCAACAGATACGCAGTATTTT.

CDR3 amino acids: CASSSPGQGNYGYTF. DNA for the CDR3: TGTGCCAGCAGCTCCCCGGGACAGGGTAACTATGGCTACACCTTC. This sequence joins TRBV5-6 and TRBJ1-2; TRBD1 aligns across 9 bases. The CDR3 has 15 amino acids. Trimming removed 3 bases from V and 1 base from J; junction bases left unmatched: 4. Per germline, CDR1 SGHDT and CDR2 YYEEEE.

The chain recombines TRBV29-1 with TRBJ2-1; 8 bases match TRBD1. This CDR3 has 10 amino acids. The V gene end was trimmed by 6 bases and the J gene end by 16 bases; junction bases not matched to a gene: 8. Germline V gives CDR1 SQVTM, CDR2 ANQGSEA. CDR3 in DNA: TGCAGCGTCACCCGGGACAGGATCTTCTTC. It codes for CSVTRDRIFF.

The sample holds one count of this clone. CDR3 sequence: CASGTSGRTDTQYF. Written as DNA, the CDR3 is TGTGCTAGTGGTACTAGCGGCCGCACAGATACGCAGTATTTT. The chain has TRBV12-5 and TRBJ2-3; TRBD2 agrees at 8 bases. Germline V lookup: CDR1 LGHNT, CDR2 FRNRAP. The J segment lost 1 base and the V segment lost 5 bases, leaving 2 bases of the junction unmatched. This CDR3 spans 14 amino acids.

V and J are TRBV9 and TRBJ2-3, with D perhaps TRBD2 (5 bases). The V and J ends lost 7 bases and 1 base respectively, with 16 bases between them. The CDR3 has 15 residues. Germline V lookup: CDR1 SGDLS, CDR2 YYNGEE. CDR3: CASDREAEGTDTQYF. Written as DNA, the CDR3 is TGTGCCAGCGACCGGGAAGCTGAAGGCACAGATACGCAGTATTTT.

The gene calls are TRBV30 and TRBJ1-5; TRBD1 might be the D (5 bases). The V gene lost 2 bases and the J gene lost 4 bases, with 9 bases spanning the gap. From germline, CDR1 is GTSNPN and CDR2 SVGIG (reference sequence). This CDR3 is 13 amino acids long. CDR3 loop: CAWSLKGNQPQHF. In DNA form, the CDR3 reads TGTGCCTGGAGTCTTAAGGGGAATCAGCCCCAGCATTTT.

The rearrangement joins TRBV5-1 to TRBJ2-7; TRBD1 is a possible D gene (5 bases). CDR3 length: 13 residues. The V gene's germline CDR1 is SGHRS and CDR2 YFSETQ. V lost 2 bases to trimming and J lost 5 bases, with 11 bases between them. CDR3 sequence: CASSFGRVDEQYF. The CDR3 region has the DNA TGCGCCAGCAGCTTTGGCAGGGTGGACGAGCAGTACTTC.

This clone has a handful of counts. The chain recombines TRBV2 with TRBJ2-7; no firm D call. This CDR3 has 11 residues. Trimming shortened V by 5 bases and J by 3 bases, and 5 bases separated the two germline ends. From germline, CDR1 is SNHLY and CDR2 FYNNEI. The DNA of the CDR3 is TGTGCCAGCAGTTGGGTCTACGAGCAGTACTTC. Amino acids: CASSWVYEQYF.

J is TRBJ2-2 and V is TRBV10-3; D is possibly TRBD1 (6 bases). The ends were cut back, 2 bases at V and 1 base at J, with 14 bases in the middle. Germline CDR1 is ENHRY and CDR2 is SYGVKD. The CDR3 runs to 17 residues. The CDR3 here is CAISEGFGQKNTGELFF. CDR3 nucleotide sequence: TGTGCCATCAGTGAGGGCTTCGGACAGAAGAACACCGGGGAGCTGTTTTTT.

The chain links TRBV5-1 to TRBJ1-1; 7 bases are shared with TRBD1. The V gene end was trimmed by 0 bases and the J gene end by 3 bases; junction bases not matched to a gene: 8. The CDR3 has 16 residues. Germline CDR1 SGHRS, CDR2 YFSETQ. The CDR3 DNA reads TGCGCCAGCAGCTTGGTGGAGGGGGCGGGGTACACTGAAGCTTTCTTT. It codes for CASSLVEGAGYTEAFF.

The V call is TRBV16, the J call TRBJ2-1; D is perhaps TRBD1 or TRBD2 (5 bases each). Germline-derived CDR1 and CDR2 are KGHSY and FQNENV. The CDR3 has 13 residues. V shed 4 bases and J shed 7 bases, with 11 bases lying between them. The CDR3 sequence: CASSLQGANEQFF. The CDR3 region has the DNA TGTGCCAGCAGCCTTCAGGGAGCAAATGAGCAGTTCTTC.

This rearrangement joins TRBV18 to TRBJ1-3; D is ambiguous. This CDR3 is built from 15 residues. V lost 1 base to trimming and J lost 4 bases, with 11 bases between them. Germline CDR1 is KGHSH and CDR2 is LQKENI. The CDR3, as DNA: TGTGCCAGCTCACCACGGGATTCTCGCGGAAACACCATATATTTT. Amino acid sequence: CASSPRDSRGNTIYF.

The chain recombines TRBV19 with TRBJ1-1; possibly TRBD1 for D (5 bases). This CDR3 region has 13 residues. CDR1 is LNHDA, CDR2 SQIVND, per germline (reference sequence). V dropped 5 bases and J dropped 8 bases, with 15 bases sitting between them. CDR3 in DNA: TGTGCCAGTAGTTCTTCCGACAGACCGGAAGCTTTCTTT. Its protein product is CASSSSDRPEAFF.

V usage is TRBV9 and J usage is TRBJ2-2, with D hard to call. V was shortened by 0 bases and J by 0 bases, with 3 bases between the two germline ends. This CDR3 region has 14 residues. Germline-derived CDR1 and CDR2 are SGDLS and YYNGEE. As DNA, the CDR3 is TGTGCCAGCAGCGTAGGAACGAACACCGGGGAGCTGTTTTTT. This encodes CASSVGTNTGELFF.

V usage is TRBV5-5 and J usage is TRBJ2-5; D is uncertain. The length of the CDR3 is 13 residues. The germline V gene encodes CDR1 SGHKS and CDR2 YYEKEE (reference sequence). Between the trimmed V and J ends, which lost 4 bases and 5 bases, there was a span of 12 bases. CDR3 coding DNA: TGTGCCAGCAGCGAGGTAGGATGGGAGACCCAGTACTTC. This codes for CASSEVGWETQYF. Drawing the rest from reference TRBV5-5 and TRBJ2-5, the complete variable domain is DAGVTQSPTHLIKTRGQQVTLRCSPISGHKSVSWYQQVLGQGPQFIFQYYEKEERGRGNFPDRFSARQFPNYSSELNVNALLLGDSALYLCASSEVGWETQYFGPGTRLLVL.

CDR3 nucleotides: TGTGCTAGTGGTTTGGTACCGGGGGCCGAGCAGTACTTC. This codes for CASGLVPGAEQYF. This chain links TRBV12-5 with TRBJ2-7; D tentatively reads TRBD1 or TRBD2 (6 bases each). The germline gives CDR1 LGHNT, CDR2 FRNRAP. The CDR3 contains 13 residues. V gave up 0 bases and J gave up 6 bases, with 9 bases separating them.

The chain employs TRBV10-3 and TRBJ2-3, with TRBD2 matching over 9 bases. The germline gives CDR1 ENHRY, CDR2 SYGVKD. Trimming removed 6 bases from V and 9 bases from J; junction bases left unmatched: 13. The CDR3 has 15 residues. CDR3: CAISPGLADRETQYF. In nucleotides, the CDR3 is TGTGCCATCAGCCCGGGACTAGCAGACCGGGAGACGCAGTATTTT.

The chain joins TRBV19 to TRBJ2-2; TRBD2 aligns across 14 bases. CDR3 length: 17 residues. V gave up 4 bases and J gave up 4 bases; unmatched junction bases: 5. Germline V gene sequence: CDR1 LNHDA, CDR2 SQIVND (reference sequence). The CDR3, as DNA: TGTGCCAGTAGTAGGGGACTAGCGGGAGTACTCACCGGGGAGCTGTTTTTT. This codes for CASSRGLAGVLTGELFF.

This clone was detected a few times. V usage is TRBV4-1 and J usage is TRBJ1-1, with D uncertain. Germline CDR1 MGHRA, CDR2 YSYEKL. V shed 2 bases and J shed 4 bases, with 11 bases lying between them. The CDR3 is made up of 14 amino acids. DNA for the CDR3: TGCGCCAGCAGCCAAATCTCCTTGGCCACTGAAGCTTTCTTT. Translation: CASSQISLATEAFF.

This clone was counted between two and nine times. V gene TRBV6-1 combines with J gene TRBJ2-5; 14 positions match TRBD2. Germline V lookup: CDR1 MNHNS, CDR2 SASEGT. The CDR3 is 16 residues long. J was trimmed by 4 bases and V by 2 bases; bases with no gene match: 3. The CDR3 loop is CASSETTSGRGETQYF. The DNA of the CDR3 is TGTGCCAGCAGTGAAACGACTAGCGGGAGGGGAGAGACCCAGTACTTC.

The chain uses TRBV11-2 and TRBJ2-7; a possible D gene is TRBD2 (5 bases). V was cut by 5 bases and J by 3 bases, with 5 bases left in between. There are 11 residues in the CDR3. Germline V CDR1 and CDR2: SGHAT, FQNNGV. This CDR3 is CASSRGYEQYF. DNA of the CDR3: TGTGCCAGCAGCCGGGGCTACGAGCAGTACTTC.

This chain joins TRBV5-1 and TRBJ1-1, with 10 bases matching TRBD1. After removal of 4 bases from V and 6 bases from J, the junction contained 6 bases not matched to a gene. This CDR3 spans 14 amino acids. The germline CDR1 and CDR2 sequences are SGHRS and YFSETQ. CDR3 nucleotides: TGCGCCAGCAGCGGGGGACAGGGGTTCGCTGAAGCTTTCTTT. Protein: CASSGGQGFAEAFF.